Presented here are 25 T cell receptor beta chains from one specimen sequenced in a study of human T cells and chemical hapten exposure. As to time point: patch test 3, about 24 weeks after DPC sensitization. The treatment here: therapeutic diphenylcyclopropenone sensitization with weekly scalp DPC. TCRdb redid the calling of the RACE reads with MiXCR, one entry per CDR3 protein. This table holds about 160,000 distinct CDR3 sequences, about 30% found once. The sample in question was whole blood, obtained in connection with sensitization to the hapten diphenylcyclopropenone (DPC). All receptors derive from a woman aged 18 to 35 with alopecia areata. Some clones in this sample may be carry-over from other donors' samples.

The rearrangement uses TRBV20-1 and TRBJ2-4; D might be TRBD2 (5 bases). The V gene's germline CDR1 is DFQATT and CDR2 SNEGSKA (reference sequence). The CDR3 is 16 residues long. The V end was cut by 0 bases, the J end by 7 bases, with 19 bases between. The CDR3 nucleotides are TGCAGTGCTAGAGAGAGTGGGGTAAGCAGGAGGAACATTCAGTACTTC. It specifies CSARESGVSRRNIQYF.

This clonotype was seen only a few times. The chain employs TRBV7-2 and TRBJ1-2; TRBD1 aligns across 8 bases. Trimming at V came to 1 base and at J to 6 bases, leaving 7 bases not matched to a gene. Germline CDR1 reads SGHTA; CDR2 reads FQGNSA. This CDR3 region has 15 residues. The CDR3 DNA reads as TGTGCCAGCAGCTTAGTCAGGGGGCCGAGGGATGGCTACACCTTC. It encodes CASSLVRGPRDGYTF.

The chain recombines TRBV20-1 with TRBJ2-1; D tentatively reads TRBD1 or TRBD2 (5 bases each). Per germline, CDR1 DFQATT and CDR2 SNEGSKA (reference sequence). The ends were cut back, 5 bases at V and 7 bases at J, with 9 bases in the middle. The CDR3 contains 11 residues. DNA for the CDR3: TGCAGTGCTGCGAGGGGAAATGAGCAGTTCTTC. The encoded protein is CSAARGNEQFF.

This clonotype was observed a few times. The CDR3 spells CSASKPSGFTDTQYF. CDR3 sequence (DNA): TGCAGTGCTAGCAAACCTAGCGGATTCACAGATACGCAGTATTTT. The genes are TRBV20-1 and TRBJ2-3; 7 nucleotides match TRBD2. V shed 3 bases and J 2 bases; nucleotides not matched to a gene: 8. The CDR3 is 15 amino acids. Germline values: CDR1 DFQATT, CDR2 SNEGSKA (reference sequence).

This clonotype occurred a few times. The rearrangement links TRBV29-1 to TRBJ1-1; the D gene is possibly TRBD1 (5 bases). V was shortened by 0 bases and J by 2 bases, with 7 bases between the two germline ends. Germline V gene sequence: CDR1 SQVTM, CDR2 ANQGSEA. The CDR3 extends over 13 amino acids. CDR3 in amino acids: CSVEDQGNTEAFF. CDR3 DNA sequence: TGCAGCGTTGAAGATCAGGGTAACACTGAAGCTTTCTTT.

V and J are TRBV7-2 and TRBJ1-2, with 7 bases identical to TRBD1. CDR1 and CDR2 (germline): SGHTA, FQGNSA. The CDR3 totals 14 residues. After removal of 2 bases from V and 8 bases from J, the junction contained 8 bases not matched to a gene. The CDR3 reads CASSLFGDRDGYTF. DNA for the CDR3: TGTGCCAGCAGCTTATTCGGGGACAGAGACGGCTACACCTTC.

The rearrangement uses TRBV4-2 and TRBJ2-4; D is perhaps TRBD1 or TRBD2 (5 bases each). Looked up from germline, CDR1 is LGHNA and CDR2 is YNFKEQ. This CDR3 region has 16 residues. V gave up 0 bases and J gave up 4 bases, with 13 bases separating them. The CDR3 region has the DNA TGTGCCAGCAGCCAAGATAGACCGGGACCAAAAAACATTCAGTACTTC. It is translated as CASSQDRPGPKNIQYF.

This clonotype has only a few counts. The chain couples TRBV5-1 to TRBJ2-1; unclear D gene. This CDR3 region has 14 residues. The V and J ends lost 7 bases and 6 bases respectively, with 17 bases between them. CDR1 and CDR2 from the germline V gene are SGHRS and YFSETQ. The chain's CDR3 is CASRGSGPSNEQFF. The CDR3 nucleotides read TGCGCCAGCCGAGGCAGTGGGCCCTCCAATGAGCAGTTCTTC.

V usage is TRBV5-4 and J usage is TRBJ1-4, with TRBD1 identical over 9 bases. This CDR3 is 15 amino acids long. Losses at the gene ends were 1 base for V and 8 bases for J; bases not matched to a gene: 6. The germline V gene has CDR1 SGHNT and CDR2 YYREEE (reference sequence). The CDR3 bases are TGTGCCAGCAGCTTGATGGGACAGGGAAAGGAAAAACTGTTTTTT. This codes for CASSLMGQGKEKLFF.

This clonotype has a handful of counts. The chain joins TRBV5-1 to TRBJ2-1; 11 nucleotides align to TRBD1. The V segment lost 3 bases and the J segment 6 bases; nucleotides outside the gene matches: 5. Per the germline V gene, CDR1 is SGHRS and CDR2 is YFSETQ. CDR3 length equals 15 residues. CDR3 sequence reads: CASSSPGQGGNEQFF. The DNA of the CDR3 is TGCGCCAGCAGCTCCCCGGGACAGGGGGGCAATGAGCAGTTCTTC.

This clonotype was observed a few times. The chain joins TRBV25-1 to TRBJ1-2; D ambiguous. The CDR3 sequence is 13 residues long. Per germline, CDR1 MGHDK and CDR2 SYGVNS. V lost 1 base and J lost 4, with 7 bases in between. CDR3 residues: CASSESAGYGYTF. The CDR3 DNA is TGTGCCAGCAGTGAATCTGCAGGCTATGGCTACACCTTC.

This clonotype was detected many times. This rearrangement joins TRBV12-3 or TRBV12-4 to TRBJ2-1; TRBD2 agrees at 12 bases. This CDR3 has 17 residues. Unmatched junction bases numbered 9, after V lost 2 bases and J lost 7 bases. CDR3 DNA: TGTGCCAGCAGTTTACTCCATACTAGCGGGAGGATAAATGAGCAGTTCTTC. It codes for CASSLLHTSGRINEQFF.

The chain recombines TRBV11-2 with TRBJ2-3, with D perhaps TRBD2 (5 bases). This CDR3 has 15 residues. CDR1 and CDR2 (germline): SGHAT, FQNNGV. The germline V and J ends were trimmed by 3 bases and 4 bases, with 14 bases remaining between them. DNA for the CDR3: TGTGCCAGCAGCTTGCGGGCGAGTGGCCCAGATACGCAGTATTTT. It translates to CASSLRASGPDTQYF.

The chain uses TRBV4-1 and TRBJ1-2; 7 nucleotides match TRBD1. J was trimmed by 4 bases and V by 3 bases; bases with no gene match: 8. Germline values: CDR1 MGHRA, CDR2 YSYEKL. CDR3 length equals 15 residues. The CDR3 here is CASSQPVDRFYGYTF. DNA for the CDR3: TGCGCCAGCAGCCAGCCTGTGGACAGGTTCTATGGCTACACCTTC.

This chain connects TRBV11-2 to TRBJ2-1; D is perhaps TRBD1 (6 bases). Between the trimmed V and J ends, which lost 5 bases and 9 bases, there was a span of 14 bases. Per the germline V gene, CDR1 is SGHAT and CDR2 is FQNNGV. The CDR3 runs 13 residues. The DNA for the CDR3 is TGTGCCAGCAGCCTCGAACAGGGTACTGAGCAGTTCTTC. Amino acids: CASSLEQGTEQFF.

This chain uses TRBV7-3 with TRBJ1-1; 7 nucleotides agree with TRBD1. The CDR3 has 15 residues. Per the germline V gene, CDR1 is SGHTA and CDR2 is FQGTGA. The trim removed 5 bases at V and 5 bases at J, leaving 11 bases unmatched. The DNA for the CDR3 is TGTGCCAGCAGCCAAACCGGGACAGAAGCGACTGAAGCTTTCTTT. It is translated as CASSQTGTEATEAFF.

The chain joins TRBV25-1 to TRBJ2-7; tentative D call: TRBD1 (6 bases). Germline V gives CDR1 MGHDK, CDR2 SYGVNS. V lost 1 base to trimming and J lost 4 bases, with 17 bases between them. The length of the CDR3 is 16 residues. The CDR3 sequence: CASSESLGGLRYEQYF. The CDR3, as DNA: TGTGCCAGCAGTGAATCCCTAGGGGGTCTTCGTTACGAGCAGTACTTC.

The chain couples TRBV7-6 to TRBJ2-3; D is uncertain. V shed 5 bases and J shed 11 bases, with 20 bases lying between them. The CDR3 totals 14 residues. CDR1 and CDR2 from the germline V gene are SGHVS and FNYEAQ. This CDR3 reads CASSPPGPTWEQYF. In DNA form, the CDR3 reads TGTGCCAGCAGCCCTCCCGGACCCACTTGGGAGCAGTATTTT.

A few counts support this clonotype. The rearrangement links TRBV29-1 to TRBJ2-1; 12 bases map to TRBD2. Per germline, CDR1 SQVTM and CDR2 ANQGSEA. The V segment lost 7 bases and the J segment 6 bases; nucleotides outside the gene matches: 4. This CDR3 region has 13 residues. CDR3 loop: CSAGTSGFNEQFF. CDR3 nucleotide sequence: TGCAGCGCCGGGACTAGCGGGTTCAATGAGCAGTTCTTC.

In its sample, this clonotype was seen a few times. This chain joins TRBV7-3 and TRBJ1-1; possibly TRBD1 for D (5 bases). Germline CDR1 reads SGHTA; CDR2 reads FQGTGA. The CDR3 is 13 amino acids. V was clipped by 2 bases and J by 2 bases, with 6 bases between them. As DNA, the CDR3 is TGTGCCAGCAGCTTACAGGGCAACACTGAAGCTTTCTTT. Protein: CASSLQGNTEAFF.

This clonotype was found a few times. In nucleotides, the CDR3 is TGTGCCAGCAGGTCACATGATTATTTGGCCACGCAGTATTTT. It translates to CASRSHDYLATQYF. The chain carries TRBV7-2 and TRBJ2-3; D ambiguous. Germline CDR1 and CDR2: SGHTA and FQGNSA. V lost 6 bases and J 9 bases, leaving 19 bases between the germline ends. The length of the CDR3 is 14 residues.

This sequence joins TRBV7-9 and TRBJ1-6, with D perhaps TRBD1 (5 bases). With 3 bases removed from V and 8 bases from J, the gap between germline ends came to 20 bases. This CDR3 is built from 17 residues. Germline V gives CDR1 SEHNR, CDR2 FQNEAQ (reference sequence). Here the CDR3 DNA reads TGTGCCAGCAGCTTCAGCCCTACCGGGACCAGGGATTCACCCCTCCACTTT. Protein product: CASSFSPTGTRDSPLHF.

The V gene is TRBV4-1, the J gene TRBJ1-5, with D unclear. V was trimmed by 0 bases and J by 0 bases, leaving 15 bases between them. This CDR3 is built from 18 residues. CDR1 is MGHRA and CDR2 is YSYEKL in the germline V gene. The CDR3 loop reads CASSQDPGSQYSNQPQHF. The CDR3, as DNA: TGCGCCAGCAGCCAAGATCCGGGCAGTCAGTATAGCAATCAGCCCCAGCATTTT.

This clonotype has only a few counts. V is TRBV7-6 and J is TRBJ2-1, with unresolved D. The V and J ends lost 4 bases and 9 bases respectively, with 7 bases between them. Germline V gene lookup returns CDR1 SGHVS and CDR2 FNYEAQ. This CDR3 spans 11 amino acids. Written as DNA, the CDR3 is TGTGCCAGCAGCTCGGAGATTGAGCAGTTCTTC. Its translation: CASSSEIEQFF.

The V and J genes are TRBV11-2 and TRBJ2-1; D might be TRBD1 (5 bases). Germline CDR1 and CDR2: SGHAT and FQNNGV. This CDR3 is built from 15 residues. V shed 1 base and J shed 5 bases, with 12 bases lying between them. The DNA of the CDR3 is TGTGCCAGCAGCTTAGGTACAGGTCCCCACAATGAGCAGTTCTTC. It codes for CASSLGTGPHNEQFF.